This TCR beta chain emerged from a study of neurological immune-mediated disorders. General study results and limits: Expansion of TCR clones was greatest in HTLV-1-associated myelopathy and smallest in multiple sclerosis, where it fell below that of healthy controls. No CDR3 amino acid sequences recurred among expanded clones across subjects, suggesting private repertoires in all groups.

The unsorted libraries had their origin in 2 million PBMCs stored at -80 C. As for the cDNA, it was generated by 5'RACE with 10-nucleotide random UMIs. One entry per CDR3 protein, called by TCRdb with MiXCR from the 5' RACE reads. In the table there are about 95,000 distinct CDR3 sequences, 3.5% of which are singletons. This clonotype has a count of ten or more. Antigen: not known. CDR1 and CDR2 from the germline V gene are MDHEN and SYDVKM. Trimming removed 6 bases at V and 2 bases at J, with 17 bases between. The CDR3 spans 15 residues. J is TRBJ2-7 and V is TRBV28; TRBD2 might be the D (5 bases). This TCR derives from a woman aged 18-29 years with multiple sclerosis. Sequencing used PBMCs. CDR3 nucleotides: TGTGCCAGCAGCCTGAGGGCCCATTCCCCCTACGAGCAGTACTTC. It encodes CASSLRAHSPYEQYF. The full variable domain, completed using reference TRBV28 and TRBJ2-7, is DVKVTQSSRYLVKRTGEKVFLECVQDMDHENMFWYRQDPGLGLRLIYFSYDVKMKEKGDIPEGYSVSREKKERFSLILESASTNQTSMYLCASSLRAHSPYEQYFGPGTRLTVT.